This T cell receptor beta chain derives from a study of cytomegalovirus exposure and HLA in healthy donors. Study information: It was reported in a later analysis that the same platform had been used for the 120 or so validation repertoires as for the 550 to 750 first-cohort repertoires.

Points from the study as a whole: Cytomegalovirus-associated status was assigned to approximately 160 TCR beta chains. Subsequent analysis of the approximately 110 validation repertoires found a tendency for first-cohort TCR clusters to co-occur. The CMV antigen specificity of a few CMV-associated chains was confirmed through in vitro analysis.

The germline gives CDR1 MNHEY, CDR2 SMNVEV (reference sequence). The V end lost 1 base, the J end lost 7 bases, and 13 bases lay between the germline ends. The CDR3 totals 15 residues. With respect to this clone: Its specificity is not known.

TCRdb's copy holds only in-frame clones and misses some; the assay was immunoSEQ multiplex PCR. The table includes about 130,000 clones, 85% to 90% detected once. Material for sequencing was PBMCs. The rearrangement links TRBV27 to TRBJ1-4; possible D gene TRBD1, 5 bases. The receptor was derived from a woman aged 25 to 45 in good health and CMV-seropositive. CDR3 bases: TGTGCCAGCAGTTTATTGTTTGGGGCAAGTGAAAAACTGTTTTTT. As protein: CASSLLFGASEKLFF.